The rows below give T cell receptor beta chains drawn from one sample of a study of T-cell reconstitution after alpha-beta-depleted transplantation in children. TCRdb reprocessed the PCR reads with MiXCR, giving one entry per CDR3 protein. The sample yields 210,000 or so distinct CDR3 sequences, around 10% seen once. Specimen: PBMCs from the stem cell graft donor, collected from the stem cell graft. The receptors shown here come from a human donor who donated a stem cell graft to a child with acute lymphoblastic leukemia. Both conserved end residues are part of each CDR3. A D gene is named only where the DNA matches it firmly. The size field is filled for only some rows; it gives once, few, many or a size class.

D: NA; size: NA; J: TRBJ1-6; V: TRBV10-3; CDR3: CAISEREGSPLHF; DNA: TGTGCCATCAGTGAGAGGGAAGGTTCACCCCTCCACTTT
D: NA; size: NA; J: TRBJ1-2; V: TRBV20-1; CDR3: CSAKSPGTNYGYTF; DNA: TGCAGTGCTAAGTCGCCAGGGACCAACTATGGCTACACCTTC
D: TRBD1; size: few; J: TRBJ1-3; V: TRBV7-2; CDR3: CASRRGGTGNSGNTIYF; DNA: TGTGCCAGCAGACGTGGAGGGACAGGGAACTCTGGAAACACCATATATTTT
D: NA; size: few; J: TRBJ1-1; V: TRBV15; CDR3: CATSRGGPNTEAFF; DNA: TGTGCCACCAGCAGAGGAGGACCGAACACTGAAGCTTTCTTT
D: NA; size: NA; J: TRBJ2-3; V: TRBV6-1; CDR3: CASSPRVSPDTQYF; DNA: TGTGCCAGCAGTCCGCGGGTAAGCCCAGATACGCAGTATTTT
D: NA; size: NA; J: TRBJ2-2; V: TRBV5-1; CDR3: CASSLRQRNTGELFF; DNA: TGCGCCAGCAGCCTAAGACAGCGAAACACCGGGGAGCTGTTTTTT
D: NA; size: NA; J: TRBJ1-1; V: TRBV11-3; CDR3: CASSLRGHNTEAFF; DNA: TGTGCCAGCAGCTTAAGGGGACACAACACTGAAGCTTTCTTT
D: TRBD1; size: NA; J: TRBJ2-7; V: TRBV5-1; CDR3: CASSRGQPINYEQYF; DNA: TGCGCCAGCAGCCGGGGACAGCCGATTAACTACGAGCAGTACTTC
D: NA; size: NA; J: TRBJ2-1; V: TRBV5-1; CDR3: CASNFEGGPSGDEQFF; DNA: TGCGCCAGCAACTTTGAGGGTGGGCCATCCGGCGATGAGCAGTTCTTC
D: NA; size: NA; J: TRBJ1-2; V: TRBV7-2; CDR3: CASSLNQGGYTF; DNA: TGTGCCAGCAGCCTGAATCAAGGTGGCTACACCTTC
D: NA; size: NA; J: TRBJ2-1; V: TRBV12-3/TRBV12-4; CDR3: CASSFRGHSYNEQFF; DNA: TGTGCCAGCAGTTTCCGGGGGCATTCCTACAATGAGCAGTTCTTC
D: TRBD1; size: few; J: TRBJ1-2; V: TRBV12-3/TRBV12-4; CDR3: CASRGTEGVGYGYTF; DNA: TGTGCCAGCAGAGGGACAGAAGGGGTTGGGTATGGCTACACCTTC
D: TRBD2; size: NA; J: TRBJ2-5; V: TRBV12-3/TRBV12-4; CDR3: CASSPTSGGAFTQYF; DNA: TGTGCCAGCAGCCCAACTAGCGGGGGGGCCTTCACCCAGTACTTC
D: NA; size: NA; J: TRBJ1-1; V: TRBV2; CDR3: CASSTVSAGGYTEAFF; DNA: TGTGCCAGCAGTACCGTCTCGGCAGGAGGTTATACTGAAGCTTTCTTT
D: NA; size: NA; J: TRBJ1-5; V: TRBV6-4; CDR3: CASSDVPGQPQHF; DNA: TGTGCCAGCAGTGACGTTCCCGGTCAGCCCCAGCATTTT
D: NA; size: few; J: TRBJ1-6; V: TRBV3-1; CDR3: CASSKSSYNSPLHF; DNA: TGTGCCAGCAGCAAAAGCTCCTATAATTCACCCCTCCACTTT
D: NA; size: NA; J: TRBJ1-1; V: TRBV29-1; CDR3: CSVGYEGESEAFF; DNA: TGCAGCGTCGGGTACGAGGGGGAATCGGAAGCTTTCTTT
D: NA; size: many; J: TRBJ2-7; V: TRBV27; CDR3: CATRRGAYEQYF; DNA: TGTGCCACTCGACGGGGAGCCTACGAGCAGTACTTC